This paragraph covers one TCR beta chain sequence. This record comes from a study of T cell responses to AZD1222 COVID-19 vaccine. The junction had 4 bases not matched to a gene; V was cut back by 5 bases and J by 0 bases. This CDR3 comprises 16 residues. The germline V gene has CDR1 SGHVS and CDR2 FNYEAQ. Using immunoSEQ multiplex PCR, the repertoire was profiled, and TCRdb retains in-frame clones only, with some absent. The repertoire consists of more than 150,000 clones, with around 90% occurring once and the leading ten covering roughly 2%. The chain has TRBV7-6 and TRBJ2-2; 9 bases are shared with TRBD2. This specimen consisted of peripheral blood, obtained 28 days after the second AZD1222 dose. The receptor was isolated from an adult who received the AZD1222 COVID-19 vaccine. CDR3 amino acids: CASSQSGGTNTGELFF. The CDR3 DNA is TGTGCCAGCAGCCAAAGCGGGGGGACGAACACCGGGGAGCTGTTTTTT.